The clone carrying this T cell receptor beta chain was counted between two and nine times. What it binds is unknown. This entry comes from a study of cytomegalovirus exposure and HLA in healthy donors. Study-level results: Subsequent analysis found a tendency for first-cohort TCR clusters to co-occur within the approximately 130 validation repertoires. Many donors shared some public TCRs, even though most TCR sequences were rare. Altogether, some 160 TCR beta chains were recorded as cytomegalovirus-associated.

This CDR3 has 14 residues. J was trimmed by 4 bases and V by 6 bases; bases with no gene match: 4. The germline gives CDR1 ENHRY, CDR2 SYGVKD. Profiled with immunoSEQ multiplex PCR; TCRdb holds only in-frame clones, not every one. The sample consists of around 300,000 clones, 86% of them appearing once. The gene calls are TRBV10-3 and TRBJ1-3, with 9 positions matching TRBD1. The TCR was taken from a woman between 18 and 30 years old in good health and CMV-seronegative. The sample consisted of PBMCs. The CDR3 DNA is TGTGCCATCAGCACTGGACAGGGGGGAAACACCATATATTTT. As protein: CAISTGQGGNTIYF.